The rows below give T cell receptor beta chains drawn from one sample of a study of vaccination effects on CD4 cells after COVID-19. Which antigens these TCRs recognize remains unknown. Only in-frame clones appear in the TCRdb table, and some are missing; sequencing was by immunoSEQ multiplex PCR. This table has under 40,000 clones, 70% appearing once. This material consisted of CD4+ T cells from PBMCs cultured without peptide, taken before COVID-19 vaccination. The receptors derive from a human donor who received a COVID-19 vaccine. CDR3s include the opening cysteine and the closing phenylalanine or tryptophan. The order of the fields is J gene, V gene, clone size, D gene, CDR3 length, CDR3 protein, CDR3 DNA. D genes are given only for firm matches. Expanded clones get a size class; other rows say once, few or many, or leave the size out.

J: TRBJ1-2
V: TRBV2
size: .
D: .
length: 13
CDR3: CASSGSVIYGYTF
DNA: TGTGCCAGCAGTGGGTCAGTTATCTATGGCTACACCTTC

J: TRBJ2-2
V: TRBV6-6
size: .
D: TRBD2
length: 15
CDR3: CASSYWGLAVLELFF
DNA: TGTGCCAGCAGTTACTGGGGACTAGCGGTACTGGAGCTGTTTTTT

J: TRBJ2-3
V: TRBV18
size: .
D: TRBD2
length: 14
CDR3: CASSPISGADTQYF
DNA: TGTGCCAGCTCACCAATTAGCGGGGCAGATACGCAGTATTTT

J: TRBJ2-2
V: TRBV12-5
size: .
D: .
length: 18
CDR3: CASGLVVGQGTGTGELFF
DNA: TGTGCTAGTGGTTTGGTAGTGGGTCAGGGTACGGGGACCGGGGAGCTGTTTTTT

J: TRBJ1-1
V: TRBV5-4
size: .
D: .
length: 16
CDR3: CASSLRGRAMNTEAFF
DNA: TGTGCCAGCAGCTTGAGGGGTAGGGCCATGAACACTGAAGCTTTCTTT

J: TRBJ2-7
V: TRBV19
size: few
D: .
length: 16
CDR3: CASSALDGSYSYEQYF
DNA: TGTGCCAGTAGTGCCTTAGACGGAAGCTACTCCTACGAGCAGTACTTC

J: TRBJ1-1
V: TRBV29-1
size: medium-sized
D: TRBD1
length: 13
CDR3: CSSNSGQGTEAFF
DNA: TGCAGCTCCAACTCTGGACAGGGAACTGAAGCTTTCTTT

J: TRBJ2-2
V: TRBV5-1
size: few
D: .
length: 15
CDR3: CASSIRAGNTGELFF
DNA: TGCGCCAGCAGCATTCGAGCGGGGAACACCGGGGAGCTGTTTTTT

J: TRBJ1-4
V: TRBV18
size: .
D: .
length: 16
CDR3: CASSPREGGAGEKLFF
DNA: TGTGCCAGCTCACCTCGAGAAGGGGGGGCCGGGGAAAAACTGTTTTTT

J: TRBJ1-1
V: TRBV14
size: few
D: .
length: 11
CDR3: CASSQFTEAFF
DNA: TGTGCCAGCAGCCAGTTTACTGAAGCTTTCTTT

J: TRBJ2-5
V: TRBV30
size: few
D: .
length: 14
CDR3: CAWNTQGRRETQYF
DNA: TGTGCCTGGAATACCCAGGGGCGCAGGGAGACCCAGTACTTC

J: TRBJ2-3
V: TRBV29-1
size: .
D: .
length: 15
CDR3: CSVLQGTTATDTQYF
DNA: TGCAGCGTTCTCCAGGGGACTACGGCCACAGATACGCAGTATTTT

J: TRBJ2-7
V: TRBV28
size: .
D: .
length: 11
CDR3: CASSLVGEQYF
DNA: TGTGCCAGCAGTCTGGTGGGCGAGCAGTACTTC

J: TRBJ1-1
V: TRBV6-5
size: .
D: .
length: 11
CDR3: CASSWGAKAFF
DNA: TGTGCCAGCAGCTGGGGGGCAAAAGCTTTCTTT

J: TRBJ2-5
V: TRBV19
size: .
D: .
length: 14
CDR3: CASSRTGTRETQYF
DNA: TGTGCCAGTAGTAGGACCGGGACACGAGAGACCCAGTACTTC

J: TRBJ2-3
V: TRBV24-1
size: few
D: .
length: 18
CDR3: CATSDSTNWAERTDTQYF
DNA: TGTGCCACCAGTGATTCGACGAATTGGGCGGAGCGCACAGATACGCAGTATTTT

J: TRBJ1-3
V: TRBV6-5
size: .
D: TRBD1
length: 15
CDR3: CASSYRGSSGNTIYF
DNA: TGTGCCAGCAGCTACAGGGGGAGCTCTGGAAACACCATATATTTT

J: TRBJ1-4
V: TRBV6-5
size: .
D: TRBD1
length: 15
CDR3: CASSYSWTGEVKLFF
DNA: TGTGCCAGCAGTTACTCGTGGACAGGGGAAGTAAAACTGTTTTTT

J: TRBJ1-2
V: TRBV12-3/TRBV12-4
size: .
D: TRBD1
length: 12
CDR3: CASGGDRGGYTF
DNA: TGTGCCAGCGGTGGAGACAGGGGTGGCTACACCTTC

J: TRBJ1-1
V: TRBV18
size: medium-sized
D: .
length: 14
CDR3: CASSPQQRNTEAFF
DNA: TGTGCCAGCTCACCACAGCAGCGGAACACTGAAGCTTTCTTT

J: TRBJ2-7
V: TRBV5-1
size: once
D: TRBD2
length: 14
CDR3: CASTPGTSGYEQYF
DNA: TGCGCCAGCACCCCAGGGACTAGCGGCTACGAGCAGTACTTC

J: TRBJ2-5
V: TRBV19
size: .
D: TRBD2
length: 14
CDR3: CATRLAGQQETQYF
DNA: TGTGCCACTCGACTAGCGGGACAGCAAGAGACTCAGTACTTC

J: TRBJ1-5
V: TRBV24-1
size: .
D: TRBD1
length: 20
CDR3: CATSDLQVEDRRYSNQPQHF
DNA: TGTGCCACCAGTGATTTGCAAGTAGAGGACAGGCGCTATAGCAATCAGCCCCAGCATTTT

J: TRBJ1-1
V: TRBV29-1
size: .
D: .
length: 13
CDR3: CSVVGDRSTEAFF
DNA: TGCAGCGTTGTAGGCGACCGATCAACTGAAGCTTTCTTT

J: TRBJ2-5
V: TRBV7-2
size: .
D: .
length: 12
CDR3: CASSPYGETQYF
DNA: TGTGCCAGCAGCCCTTATGGTGAGACCCAGTACTTC

J: TRBJ2-2
V: TRBV24-1
size: .
D: TRBD2
length: 18
CDR3: CATSDARTSLVNTGELFF
DNA: TGTGCCACCAGTGATGCGAGGACTAGCTTAGTGAACACCGGGGAGCTGTTTTTT

J: TRBJ1-2
V: TRBV24-1
size: .
D: TRBD1
length: 14
CDR3: CATSDETTGHGYTF
DNA: TGTGCCACCAGTGATGAAACGACAGGGCATGGCTACACCTTC

J: TRBJ2-7
V: TRBV6-5
size: .
D: .
length: 13
CDR3: CASSYRQAYEQYF
DNA: TGTGCCAGCAGTTACCGGCAGGCCTACGAGCAGTACTTC

J: TRBJ1-3
V: TRBV6-1
size: .
D: .
length: 16
CDR3: CASSGATAGSGNTIYF
DNA: TGTGCCAGCAGTGGGGCAACAGCGGGCTCTGGAAACACCATATATTTT

J: TRBJ1-5
V: TRBV12-5
size: .
D: .
length: 17
CDR3: CASGLVLGREINQPQHF
DNA: TGTGCTAGTGGTTTGGTACTCGGGAGGGAGATCAATCAGCCCCAGCATTTT

J: TRBJ1-5
V: TRBV7-6
size: .
D: .
length: 16
CDR3: CASSSSPEAGRQPQHF
DNA: TGTGCCAGCAGCTCCTCCCCCGAGGCCGGTCGTCAGCCCCAGCATTTT

J: TRBJ1-2
V: TRBV6-5
size: few
D: .
length: 12
CDR3: CASSGDSDGYTF
DNA: TGTGCCAGCAGCGGGGATTCGGACGGCTACACCTTC

J: TRBJ2-3
V: TRBV19
size: once
D: .
length: 15
CDR3: CASSSISGNTDTQYF
DNA: TGTGCCAGTAGTTCCATAAGCGGAAACACAGATACGCAGTATTTT

J: TRBJ1-2
V: TRBV19
size: .
D: .
length: 13
CDR3: CASSIGTSVGYTF
DNA: TGTGCCAGTAGTATTGGGACAAGTGTTGGCTACACCTTC

J: TRBJ2-3
V: TRBV7-9
size: .
D: TRBD2
length: 19
CDR3: CASSSYGASGRLGTDTQYF
DNA: TGTGCCAGCAGCTCATATGGTGCTAGCGGGAGGCTGGGCACAGATACGCAGTATTTT

J: TRBJ1-1
V: TRBV5-4
size: .
D: .
length: 13
CDR3: CASSLAVNTEAFF
DNA: TGTGCCAGCAGCTTGGCTGTGAACACTGAAGCTTTCTTT

J: TRBJ2-7
V: TRBV2
size: .
D: .
length: 15
CDR3: CASSEVGRGTYEQYF
DNA: TGTGCCAGCAGTGAAGTGGGGAGGGGGACCTACGAGCAGTACTTC

J: TRBJ2-3
V: TRBV30
size: .
D: TRBD2
length: 19
CDR3: CAWSVEYSLRGGLTDTQYF
DNA: TGTGCCTGGAGTGTAGAATACTCCTTGCGGGGGGGCCTCACAGATACGCAGTATTTT

J: TRBJ2-2
V: TRBV9
size: .
D: TRBD2
length: 16
CDR3: CASSPRDYRDTGELFF
DNA: TGTGCCAGCAGCCCCCGGGACTACCGAGACACCGGGGAGCTGTTTTTT

J: TRBJ1-4
V: TRBV9
size: .
D: .
length: 14
CDR3: CASSVGTLNEKLFF
DNA: TGTGCCAGCAGCGTAGGGACCCTTAATGAAAAACTGTTTTTT

J: TRBJ1-4
V: TRBV19
size: .
D: TRBD1
length: 15
CDR3: CASSLSGTGYEKLFF
DNA: TGTGCCAGTAGCCTCTCCGGGACAGGGTATGAAAAACTGTTTTTT

J: TRBJ2-1
V: TRBV4-1
size: .
D: .
length: 14
CDR3: CASRDHSAGNEQFF
DNA: TGCGCCAGCAGAGACCACAGTGCGGGCAATGAGCAGTTCTTC

J: TRBJ1-2
V: TRBV10-2
size: once
D: .
length: 13
CDR3: CASSETGTYGYTF
DNA: TGCGCCAGCAGTGAAACAGGGACCTATGGCTACACCTTC

J: TRBJ2-7
V: TRBV11-2
size: .
D: TRBD1
length: 14
CDR3: CASSHEDRAYEQYF
DNA: TGTGCCAGCAGCCACGAGGACAGGGCCTACGAGCAGTACTTC

J: TRBJ1-2
V: TRBV18
size: .
D: TRBD1
length: 13
CDR3: CASSLTGGYGYTF
DNA: TGTGCCAGCTCGCTTACAGGGGGCTATGGCTACACCTTC

J: TRBJ2-1
V: TRBV5-1
size: .
D: .
length: 15
CDR3: CASSATGDHYNEQFF
DNA: TGCGCCAGCAGCGCGACGGGGGACCACTACAATGAGCAGTTCTTC

J: TRBJ2-7
V: TRBV19
size: few
D: TRBD1
length: 14
CDR3: CASSGTGATYEQYF
DNA: TGTGCCAGCTCCGGGACAGGAGCTACCTACGAGCAGTACTTC

J: TRBJ2-1
V: TRBV11-2
size: .
D: .
length: 12
CDR3: CASSLGGDEQFF
DNA: TGTGCCAGCAGCTTAGGGGGCGATGAGCAGTTCTTC

J: TRBJ1-1
V: TRBV3-1/TRBV3-2
size: few
D: .
length: 13
CDR3: CASSPDMNTEAFF
DNA: TGTGCCAGCAGCCCAGACATGAACACTGAAGCTTTCTTT

J: TRBJ1-1
V: TRBV19
size: .
D: .
length: 19
CDR3: CASSIDPLGLGSMNTEAFF
DNA: TGTGCCAGTAGTATAGATCCGCTAGGGCTCGGGTCCATGAACACTGAAGCTTTCTTT

J: TRBJ1-1
V: TRBV6-5
size: .
D: .
length: 13
CDR3: CASTEVADTEAFF
DNA: TGTGCCAGCACAGAAGTAGCGGACACTGAAGCTTTCTTT

J: TRBJ2-7
V: TRBV6-1
size: .
D: TRBD1
length: 15
CDR3: CASSESTGGSYEQYF
DNA: TGTGCCAGCAGTGAGTCGACAGGGGGCTCCTACGAGCAGTACTTC

J: TRBJ2-3
V: TRBV5-1
size: once
D: TRBD2
length: 16
CDR3: CASSLGLAGVFVMRYF
DNA: TGCGCCAGCAGCTTGGGACTAGCGGGAGTATTTGTTATGAGGTATTTT